Sequencing of this TCR beta chain was carried out in a study of blood T cell repertoires in COVID-19. Across the study: Sites across the United States, Italy and Spain contributed samples from acute and convalescent COVID-19. From T cells, B-cell-depleted T cells, or PBMCs came the material, which was cDNA or gDNA.

This clone occurred a few times. Seattle-derived patients entered the study during active infection and were followed longitudinally. The CDR3 covers 15 residues. As originally analysed: Reference gene primer amplification yielded estimated nucleated cell counts. TCRdb's copy holds only in-frame clones and misses some; the assay was immunoSEQ multiplex PCR. V, J and clone size derive from that table, while D and trimming were established from the DNA sequence. The table includes roughly 200,000 clones, more than 75% detected once. V and J are TRBV21-1 and TRBJ1-5; the table gives TRBD1 as D, unverified against the DNA. TRBV21-1 is classified as a pseudogene. Sequenced material: peripheral blood. The source is an older person with COVID-19, enrolled during active disease. CDR3 amino acids: CATDRVPVSNQPQHF. The CDR3 DNA follows: TGTGCCACGGACAGGGTACCGGTATCCAATCAGCCCCAGCATTTT.